This entry is about one TCR beta chain. This CDR3 spans 14 amino acids. V gave up 0 bases and J gave up 8 bases; unmatched junction bases: 5. Germline values: CDR1 SGHNT, CDR2 YYREEE (reference sequence). This sample is drawn from a study of blood T cell repertoires in COVID-19. Sequencing used immunoSEQ multiplex PCR; TCRdb keeps in-frame clones, though not all of them. Of tens of thousands of clones listed, approximately 85% are singletons. The chain uses TRBV5-4 and TRBJ2-4; 7 bases fit TRBD2. The TCR sequence derives from a human donor in a cohort sampled during active COVID-19. Sample: peripheral blood. CDR3 residues: CASSLAGEGYIQYF. The CDR3, as DNA: TGTGCCAGCAGCTTGGCGGGGGAGGGCTACATTCAGTACTTC.